The 13 T cell receptor beta chains below all came from one sample that was sequenced in a study of cytomegalovirus exposure and HLA in healthy donors. This table comes from immunoSEQ multiplex PCR, and its TCRdb copy is limited to in-frame clones, with some not included. The repertoire consists of 150,000 to 250,000 clones, with about 81% occurring once and the leading ten covering about 1.2%. Input material: PBMCs. These receptors came from a woman aged 25-40 years in good health and CMV-seronegative.

This chain links TRBV7-9 with TRBJ2-2, with a possible D match to TRBD1 (5 bases). The V end was cut by 8 bases, the J end by 1 base, with 11 bases between. Germline CDR1 is SEHNR and CDR2 is FQNEAQ (reference sequence). The CDR3 runs to 14 residues. The CDR3 bases are TGTGCCAGCCCAATACAGGAGAACACCGGGGAGCTGTTTTTT. As protein: CASPIQENTGELFF. The entire variable domain, with the rest obtained from reference TRBV7-9 and TRBJ2-2, is as follows: DTGVSQNPRHKITKRGQNVTFRCDPISEHNRLYWYRQTLGQGPEFLTYFQNEAQLEKSRLLSDRFSAERPKGSFSTLEIQRTEQGDSAMYLCASPIQENTGELFFGEGSRLTVL.

V gene TRBV7-2 combines with J gene TRBJ2-4; 11 nucleotides agree with TRBD2. J gave up 1 base and V 5 bases, and 7 bases lay outside the gene matches. There are 17 residues in the CDR3. Germline CDR1 is SGHTA and CDR2 is FQGNSA. CDR3 loop: CASSRQRTSGAKNIQYF. CDR3 sequence (DNA): TGTGCCAGCAGCCGCCAACGGACTAGCGGGGCCAAAAACATTCAGTACTTC.

V usage is TRBV18 and J usage is TRBJ2-5; 12 bases are a match to TRBD1. The germline V gene encodes CDR1 KGHSH and CDR2 LQKENI. Trimming removed 3 bases from V and 1 base from J; junction bases left unmatched: 3. CDR3 length: 16 amino acids. DNA for the CDR3: TGTGCCAGCTCACCTGGGACAGGGGGCTTCCAAGAGACCCAGTACTTC. Translation gives CASSPGTGGFQETQYF.

A single count supports this clone. This chain connects TRBV4-1 to TRBJ2-3, with D maybe TRBD2 (5 bases). Germline V CDR1 and CDR2: MGHRA, YSYEKL. V was shortened by 0 bases and J by 2 bases, with 9 bases between the two germline ends. This CDR3 has 15 residues. CDR3 in DNA: TGCGCCAGCAGCCAAGATGCGGACTTCACAGATACGCAGTATTTT. It translates to CASSQDADFTDTQYF.

This clone has a count of ten or more. The same CDR3 arises from other DNA sequences in this sample as well. The V and J genes are TRBV5-1 and TRBJ2-7; TRBD1 matches at 8 bases. CDR3 length: 15 amino acids. The germline gives CDR1 SGHRS, CDR2 YFSETQ. The J segment lost 0 bases and the V segment lost 0 bases, leaving 2 bases of the junction unmatched. In nucleotides, the CDR3 is TGCGCCAGCAGCTTGGCCGGGACAGGCTCCTACGAGCAGTACTTC. Translating gives CASSLAGTGSYEQYF.

This chain links TRBV12-5 with TRBJ1-5; D unclear. CDR3 length equals 14 residues. Germline V gene data show CDR1 as LGHNT and CDR2 as FRNRAP. With 2 bases removed from V and 5 bases from J, the gap between germline ends came to 10 bases. The CDR3 here is CASGLSMGHQPQHF. In nucleotides, the CDR3 is TGTGCTAGTGGTTTGTCGATGGGCCATCAGCCCCAGCATTTT.

The chain has TRBV18 and TRBJ2-1, with D possibly being TRBD1 (6 bases). This CDR3 contains 16 residues. CDR1 is KGHSH and CDR2 is LQKENI in the germline V gene. Trimming removed 3 bases at V and 3 bases at J, with 15 bases between. The CDR3 loop reads CASSPPVGQLYNEQFF. The CDR3 DNA reads TGTGCCAGCTCACCCCCCGTTGGACAGCTCTACAATGAGCAGTTCTTC.

This sequence joins TRBV10-2 and TRBJ1-5; TRBD1 agrees at 9 bases. This CDR3 has 15 residues. The V gene's germline CDR1 is WSHSY and CDR2 SAAADI. Trimming took 5 bases from V and 4 from J; bases not matched to a gene: 6. In nucleotides, the CDR3 is TGCGCCAGCAGTTCGACAGGGGGTGGAAATCAGCCCCAGCATTTT. Amino acids: CASSSTGGGNQPQHF.

The chain employs TRBV19 and TRBJ2-7; 9 nucleotides agree with TRBD2. The germline V gene encodes CDR1 LNHDA and CDR2 SQIVND (reference sequence). The CDR3 runs to 15 residues. The V segment lost 5 bases and the J segment 6 bases; nucleotides outside the gene matches: 11. CDR3 amino acids: CASSALAGIWLEQYF. CDR3 coding DNA: TGTGCCAGTAGTGCTCTAGCGGGAATTTGGCTCGAGCAGTACTTC.

This chain uses TRBV11-2 with TRBJ1-1; 7 bases align to TRBD1. CDR1 and CDR2 from the germline V gene are SGHAT and FQNNGV. J lost 4 bases, V lost 6 bases, and 5 bases had no gene match. CDR3 length: 13 residues. CDR3 in amino acids: CASRGQQGTEAFF. CDR3 nucleotide sequence: TGTGCCAGCAGGGGACAGCAGGGCACTGAAGCTTTCTTT.

The chain couples TRBV6-1 to TRBJ1-2; 9 bases agree with TRBD1. CDR1 and CDR2 from the germline V gene are MNHNS and SASEGT. The CDR3 covers 13 residues. J was trimmed by 5 bases and V by 6 bases; bases with no gene match: 4. The CDR3 sequence is CASSKTGGYGYTF. CDR3 nucleotides: TGTGCCAGCAGCAAGACAGGGGGGTATGGCTACACCTTC.

The V gene is TRBV5-6, the J gene TRBJ2-7; 7 bases map to TRBD2. The J segment lost 4 bases and the V segment lost 0 bases, leaving 10 bases of the junction unmatched. Looked up from germline, CDR1 is SGHDT and CDR2 is YYEEEE. The CDR3 is made up of 16 amino acids. The CDR3 DNA is TGTGCCAGCAGCTTGGCTTCAGGCGGGAGAGGATACGAGCAGTACTTC. Encoded protein: CASSLASGGRGYEQYF.

The J gene is TRBJ2-3, the V gene TRBV4-1, with 12 bases matching TRBD2. Unmatched junction bases numbered 11, after V lost 4 bases and J lost 3 bases. From germline, CDR1 is MGHRA and CDR2 YSYEKL. The CDR3 covers 18 residues. The CDR3 DNA is TGCGCCAGCAGCCCGATCCCGATGACTAGCGGGAGAACAGATACGCAGTATTTT. Translation: CASSPIPMTSGRTDTQYF.